The clone carrying this T cell receptor (beta chain) has just a few counts. The data were obtained in a study of patients and donors after allogeneic stem cell transplantation. TCRdb re-analysed the RT-PCR reads in MiXCR, keeping a single row per CDR3 protein. The sample records 920,000 or so distinct CDR3 sequences, more than 15% being singletons. V was pared by 0 bases and J by 5 bases, with 7 bases of the junction left unmatched. CDR1 is DFQATT and CDR2 is SNEGSKA in the germline V gene (reference sequence). The CDR3 has 16 residues. The TCR originated in a human donor who was either an allogeneic HSCT recipient or a stem cell or donor lymphocyte infusion donor (not recorded which). It is not recorded whose cells these are; they may come from a transplant donor. The sample was blood, either unsorted or a sorted T cell fraction (not recorded which). The V call is TRBV20-1, the J call TRBJ1-2; 12 nucleotides line up with TRBD1. This CDR3 is CSARDFKGQGAYGYTF. The DNA for the CDR3 is TGCAGTGCTAGAGATTTTAAGGGACAGGGGGCGTATGGCTACACCTTC.